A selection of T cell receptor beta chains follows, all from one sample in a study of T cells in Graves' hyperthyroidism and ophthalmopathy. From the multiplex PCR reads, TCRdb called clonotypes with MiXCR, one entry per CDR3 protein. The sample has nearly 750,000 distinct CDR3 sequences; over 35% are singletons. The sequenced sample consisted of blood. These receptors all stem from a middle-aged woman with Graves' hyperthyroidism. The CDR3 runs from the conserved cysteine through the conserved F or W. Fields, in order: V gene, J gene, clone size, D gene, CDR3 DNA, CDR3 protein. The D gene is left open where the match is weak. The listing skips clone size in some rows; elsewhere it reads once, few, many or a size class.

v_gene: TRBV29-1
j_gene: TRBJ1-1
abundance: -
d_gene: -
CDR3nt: TGCAGCGTTGTAAGAGGGACACACACGAACACTGAAGCTTTCTTT
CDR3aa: CSVVRGTHTNTEAFF

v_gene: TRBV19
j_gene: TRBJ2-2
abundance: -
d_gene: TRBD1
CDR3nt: TGTGCCAGCAGCTTCCGGACAGGGTATGACGGGGAGCTGTTTTTT
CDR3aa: CASSFRTGYDGELFF

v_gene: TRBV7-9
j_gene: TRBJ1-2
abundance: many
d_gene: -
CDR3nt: TGTGCCAGCAGCCTTACACCACCCTATGGCTACACCTTC
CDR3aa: CASSLTPPYGYTF

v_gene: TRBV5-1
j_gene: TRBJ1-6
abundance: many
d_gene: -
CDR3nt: TGCGCCAGCAGCTTGATGGAAGGTGGTAATTCACCCCTCCACTTT
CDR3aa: CASSLMEGGNSPLHF

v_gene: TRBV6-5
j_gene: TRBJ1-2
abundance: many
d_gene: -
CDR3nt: TGTGCCGGCGGACCGAGGGACAACTATGGCTACACCTTC
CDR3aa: CAGGPRDNYGYTF

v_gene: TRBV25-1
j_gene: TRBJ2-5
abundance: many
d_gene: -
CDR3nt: TGTGCCAGCAGCTCAAGGGGGTACCAAGAGACCCAGTACTTC
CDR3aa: CASSSRGYQETQYF

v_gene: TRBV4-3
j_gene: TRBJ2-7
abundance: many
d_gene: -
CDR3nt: TGCGCCAGCAGCCAAGGTCGGGGACGGCCCTACGAGCAGTACTTC
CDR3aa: CASSQGRGRPYEQYF

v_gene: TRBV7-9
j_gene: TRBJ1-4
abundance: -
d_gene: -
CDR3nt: TGTGCCAGCAGCGTTATGGACGGGTCAACTAATGAAAAACTGTTTTTT
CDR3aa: CASSVMDGSTNEKLFF

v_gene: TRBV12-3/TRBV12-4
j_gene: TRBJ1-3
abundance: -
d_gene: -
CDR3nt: TGTGCCAGCAGTGCACCCGATGGAAACACCATATATTTT
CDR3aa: CASSAPDGNTIYF

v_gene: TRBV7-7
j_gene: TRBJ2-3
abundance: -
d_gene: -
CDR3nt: TGTGCCAGCAGCCATTATCGTAGCACAGATACGCAGTATTTT
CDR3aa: CASSHYRSTDTQYF

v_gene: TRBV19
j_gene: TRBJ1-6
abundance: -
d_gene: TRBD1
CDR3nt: TGTGCCAGTAGTATAGGCCTTCCTGGGACAGGGGCAAATTCACCCCTCCACTTT
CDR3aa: CASSIGLPGTGANSPLHF

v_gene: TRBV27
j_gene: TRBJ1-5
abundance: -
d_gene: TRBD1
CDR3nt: TGTGCCAGCAGGGGGGCGGTCGACAGGGACCAGCCCCAGCATTTT
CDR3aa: CASRGAVDRDQPQHF

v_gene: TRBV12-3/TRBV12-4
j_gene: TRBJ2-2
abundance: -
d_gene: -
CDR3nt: TGTGCCAGCAGTTTACCTCCAGGGAGGTCGAACACCGGGGAGCTGTTTTTT
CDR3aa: CASSLPPGRSNTGELFF

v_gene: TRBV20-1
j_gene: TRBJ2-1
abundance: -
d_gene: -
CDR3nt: TGCAGTGCTAGGGACTACTCCTACAATGAGCAGTTCTTC
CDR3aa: CSARDYSYNEQFF

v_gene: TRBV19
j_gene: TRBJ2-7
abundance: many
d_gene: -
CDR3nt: TGTGCCAGTAGTATCAACCACCTACCCTCCTACGAGCAGTACTTC
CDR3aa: CASSINHLPSYEQYF

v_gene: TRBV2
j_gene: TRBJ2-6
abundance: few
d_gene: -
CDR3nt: TGTGCCAGCAGTGAAGTCTCAACCAGGGTCTCTGGGGCCAACGTCCTGACTTTC
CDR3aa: CASSEVSTRVSGANVLTF

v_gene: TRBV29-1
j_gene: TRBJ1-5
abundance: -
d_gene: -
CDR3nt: TGCAGCGTTGAACAGGGTTTGGGTCAGCCCCAGCATTTT
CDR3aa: CSVEQGLGQPQHF

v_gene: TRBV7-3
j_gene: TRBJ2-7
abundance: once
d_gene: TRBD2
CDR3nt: TGTGCCAGCAGCGGGAGTAGCGGGCCCTCCTACGAGCAGTACTTC
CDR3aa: CASSGSSGPSYEQYF

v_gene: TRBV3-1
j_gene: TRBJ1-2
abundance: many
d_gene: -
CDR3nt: TGTGCCAGCAGGCAAAGCAATGGTCATGGCTACACCTTC
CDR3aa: CASRQSNGHGYTF

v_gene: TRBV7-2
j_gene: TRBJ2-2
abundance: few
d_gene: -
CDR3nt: TGTGCCAGCAGCATTCATTACACCGGGGAGCTGTTTTTT
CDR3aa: CASSIHYTGELFF

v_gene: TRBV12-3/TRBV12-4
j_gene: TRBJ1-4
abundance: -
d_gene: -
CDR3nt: TGTGCCAGCAGTTTTTCCCCGCGTGAAAAACTGTTTTTT
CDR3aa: CASSFSPREKLFF

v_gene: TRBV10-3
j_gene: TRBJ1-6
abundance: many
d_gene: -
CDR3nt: TGTGCCATCAGTGAGTCCCGAGGAGGGCAGTTGAATTCACCCCTCCACTTT
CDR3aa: CAISESRGGQLNSPLHF

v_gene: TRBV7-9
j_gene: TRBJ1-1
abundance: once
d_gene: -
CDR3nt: TGTGCCTGGAGTAAGGGGGGGGGGACGGGCACTGAAGCTTTCTTT
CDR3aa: CAWSKGGGTGTEAFF

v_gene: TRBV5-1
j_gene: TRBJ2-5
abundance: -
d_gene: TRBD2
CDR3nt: TGCGCCAGCAGCTTACCCGGGACTAGCGGGAGAGAGACCCAGTACTTC
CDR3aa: CASSLPGTSGRETQYF

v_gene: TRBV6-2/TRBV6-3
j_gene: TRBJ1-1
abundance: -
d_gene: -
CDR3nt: TGTGCCATCAGAAAGGGCGGCCTGAACACTGAAGCTTTCTTT
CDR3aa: CAIRKGGLNTEAFF

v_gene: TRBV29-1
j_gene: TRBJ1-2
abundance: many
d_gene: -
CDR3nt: TGCAGCGTTGATCTCGGTGCAGGGTGGAACTATGGCTACACCTTC
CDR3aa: CSVDLGAGWNYGYTF

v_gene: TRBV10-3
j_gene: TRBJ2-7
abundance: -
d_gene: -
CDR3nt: TGTGCCATCAGTCGAACCGGGACCCGCTCCTACGAGCAGTACTTC
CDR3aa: CAISRTGTRSYEQYF

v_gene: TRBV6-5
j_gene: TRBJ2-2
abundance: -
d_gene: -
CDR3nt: TGTGCCACCAAGGAGTATACCGGGGAGCTGTTTTTT
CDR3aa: CATKEYTGELFF

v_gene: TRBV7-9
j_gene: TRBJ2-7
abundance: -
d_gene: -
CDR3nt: TGTGCCAGCAGCTCCCCTACCTACGAGCAGTACTTC
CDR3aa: CASSSPTYEQYF

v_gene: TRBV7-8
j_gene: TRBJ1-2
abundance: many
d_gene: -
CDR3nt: TGTGCCAGCAGCTTATTCTTGTGGGACGACTCTTCTAACTATGGCTACACCTTC
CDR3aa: CASSLFLWDDSSNYGYTF

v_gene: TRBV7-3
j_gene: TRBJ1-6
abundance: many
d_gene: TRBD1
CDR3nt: TGTGCCAGCAGCTTACTCTCAGGGGGCTCACCCCTCCACTTT
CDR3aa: CASSLLSGGSPLHF

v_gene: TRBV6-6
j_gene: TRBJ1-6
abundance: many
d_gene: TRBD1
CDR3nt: TGTGCCAGCAGTGCCAAGACAGGGGGAGGCCATTCACCCCTCCACTTT
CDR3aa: CASSAKTGGGHSPLHF

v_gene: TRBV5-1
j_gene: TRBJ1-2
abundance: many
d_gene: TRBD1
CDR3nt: TGCGCCAGCAGCCCGGGACAGCCCGACTATGGCTACACCTTC
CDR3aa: CASSPGQPDYGYTF

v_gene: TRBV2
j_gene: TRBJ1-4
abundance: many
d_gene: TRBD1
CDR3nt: TGTGCCAGCGGGTACAGGGGCTCGGATGAAAAACTGTTTTTT
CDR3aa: CASGYRGSDEKLFF

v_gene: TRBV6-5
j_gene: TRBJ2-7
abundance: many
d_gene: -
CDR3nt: TGTGCCAGCAGTTACTCATTAGGTTCCGAGCAGTACTTC
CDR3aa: CASSYSLGSEQYF

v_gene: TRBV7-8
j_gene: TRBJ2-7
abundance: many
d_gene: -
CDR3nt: TGTGCCAGCAGCTTGGGACGAATGACCTACGAGGGGCAGTACTTC
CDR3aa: CASSLGRMTYEGQYF

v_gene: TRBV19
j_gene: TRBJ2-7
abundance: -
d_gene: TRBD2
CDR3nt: TGTGCCAGTAGTATAGGCGGGGGAAATAACGTCGAGCAGTACTTC
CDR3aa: CASSIGGGNNVEQYF

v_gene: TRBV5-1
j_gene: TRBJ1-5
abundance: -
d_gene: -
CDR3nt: TGCGCCAGCAGCTTGGCGGGGGGCCCCTATAGCAATCAGCCCCAGCATTTT
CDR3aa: CASSLAGGPYSNQPQHF

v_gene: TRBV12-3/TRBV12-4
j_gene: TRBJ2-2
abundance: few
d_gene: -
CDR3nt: TGTGCCAGCAGTTTAGTCGGCGTTTTGGTCCCAAGGGACGGGGAGCTGTTTTTT
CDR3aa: CASSLVGVLVPRDGELFF

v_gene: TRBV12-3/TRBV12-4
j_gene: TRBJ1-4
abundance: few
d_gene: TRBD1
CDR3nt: TGTGCCAGCAGGGCCGGGACAGGGGGAGAAAAACTGTTTTTT
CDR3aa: CASRAGTGGEKLFF

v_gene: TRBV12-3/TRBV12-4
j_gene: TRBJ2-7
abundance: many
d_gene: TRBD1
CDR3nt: TGTGCCAGCAGCTACGGGACAGGCGCCTACGAGCAGTACTTC
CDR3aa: CASSYGTGAYEQYF

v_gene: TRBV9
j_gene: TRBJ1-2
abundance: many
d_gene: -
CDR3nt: TGTGCCAGCAGCGTTGGAGGGGGTGGCTATGGCTACACCTTC
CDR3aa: CASSVGGGGYGYTF

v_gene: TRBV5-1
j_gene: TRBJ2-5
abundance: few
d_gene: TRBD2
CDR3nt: TGCGCCAGCAGCTTGGATGCGGGAGGAGGGACCCAGCACTTC
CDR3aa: CASSLDAGGGTQHF

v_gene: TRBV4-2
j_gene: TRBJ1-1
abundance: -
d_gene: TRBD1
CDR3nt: TGTGCCAGCAGCCAAGAAGGGGTGTCAGGGGGCGAAACTTTCTTT
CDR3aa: CASSQEGVSGGETFF

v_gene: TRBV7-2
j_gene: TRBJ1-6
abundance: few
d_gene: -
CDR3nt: TGTGCCAGCAGCTCGATCAGGGGTACCAATTCACCCCTCCACTTT
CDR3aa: CASSSIRGTNSPLHF

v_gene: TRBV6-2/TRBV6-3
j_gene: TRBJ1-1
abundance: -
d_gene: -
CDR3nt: TGTGCCAGCAGTTATCGGGGGCAGGGGATGAACACTGAAGCTTTCTTT
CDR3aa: CASSYRGQGMNTEAFF

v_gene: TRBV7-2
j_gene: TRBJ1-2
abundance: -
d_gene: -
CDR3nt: TGTGCCAACAGCTTAGCGAATGGGTATGGCTACACCTTC
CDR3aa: CANSLANGYGYTF

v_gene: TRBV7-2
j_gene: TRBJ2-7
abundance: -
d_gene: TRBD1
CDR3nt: TGTGCCAGCAGCCTCAGACAGGGGGTCGGTCCCAAGCAGTACTTC
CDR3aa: CASSLRQGVGPKQYF

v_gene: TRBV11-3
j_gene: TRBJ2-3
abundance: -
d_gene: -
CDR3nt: TGTGCCAGCAGCTTATCACAGGGTTCAGATACGCAGTATTTT
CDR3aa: CASSLSQGSDTQYF

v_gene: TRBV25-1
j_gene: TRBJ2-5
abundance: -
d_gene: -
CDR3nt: TGTGCCAGCAGGGAAGGGCTAGAGACCCAGTACTTC
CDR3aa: CASREGLETQYF

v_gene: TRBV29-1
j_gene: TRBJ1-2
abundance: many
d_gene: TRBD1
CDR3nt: TGCAGCGTTGCTGATAGGGGGCAGTACCTCTATGGCTACACCTTC
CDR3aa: CSVADRGQYLYGYTF

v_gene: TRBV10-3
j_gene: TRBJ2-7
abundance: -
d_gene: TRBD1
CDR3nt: TGTGCCAGCCTAAAGACAGGGGGTCATTCCTACGAGCAGTACTTC
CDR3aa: CASLKTGGHSYEQYF

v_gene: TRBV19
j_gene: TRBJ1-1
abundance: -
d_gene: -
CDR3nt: TGTGCCAGTAGTTCGGACAGCCTTCGTTACACTGAAGCTTTCTTT
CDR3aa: CASSSDSLRYTEAFF

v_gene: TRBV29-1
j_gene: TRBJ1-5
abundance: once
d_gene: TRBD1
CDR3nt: TGCAGCGTGCTGACAGGGGTCAATCAGCCCCAGCATTTT
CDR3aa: CSVLTGVNQPQHF